This T cell receptor beta chain derives from a study of blood T cell repertoires in COVID-19. Authors' processing steps: Nucleated cell number was recorded as an estimate derived from reference gene primer amplification. Data came from immunoSEQ multiplex PCR; TCRdb stores just in-frame clones and leaves some out. V, J and clone size were drawn from that table, and D and trimming were deduced from the DNA. This table holds around 190,000 clones, 88% found once. Per the germline V gene, CDR1 is SGHAT and CDR2 is FQNNGV. Trimming stripped 2 bases from V and 8 bases from J, with 9 bases between. The CDR3 runs to 13 residues. Participants were aged about 18 to 89 years from around 25 US areas.

The specimen sequenced was PBMCs or T cells enriched from blood (not recorded which). The chain joins TRBV11-2 to TRBJ1-4; D remains ambiguous. The TCR sequence derives from a woman between 18 and 30 years old who had recovered from COVID-19. For the CDR3, the DNA is TGTGCCAGCAGCTTAAGTCAGTACGAAAAACTGTTTTTT. It is translated as CASSLSQYEKLFF.